The 9 T cell receptor beta chains below were found in one sample sequenced in a study of cytomegalovirus exposure and HLA in healthy donors. Both 60 Vbeta primers and 13 Jbeta primers went into the PCR. Libraries were prepared by immunoSEQ multiplex PCR; TCRdb keeps only in-frame clonotypes and omits some of them. This repertoire shows 150,000 to 250,000 clones, approximately 85% found once; its top ten account for 2.3%. Material for sequencing was PBMCs. The source is a woman in her forties or fifties in good health and CMV-seronegative.

The V gene is TRBV5-1, the J gene TRBJ2-5; no firm D call. The CDR3 is 13 residues long. Germline V gene sequence: CDR1 SGHRS, CDR2 YFSETQ. Between the trimmed V and J ends, which lost 5 bases and 5 bases, there was a span of 13 bases. As DNA, the CDR3 is TGCGCCAGCAGTAGAACAGTTGAGGAGACCCAGTACTTC. Protein sequence: CASSRTVEETQYF.

This clone was picked up one time. This chain joins TRBV7-2 and TRBJ2-7, with D possibly being TRBD2 (5 bases). Trimming took off 0 bases at V and 0 bases at J, with 18 bases between the two ends. This CDR3 region has 18 residues. The germline V gene has CDR1 SGHTA and CDR2 FQGNSA. The CDR3 DNA sequence: TGTGCCAGCAGCTTAGCAAACCCGAGGAGGCTGAGCTCCTACGAGCAGTACTTC. Translation: CASSLANPRRLSSYEQYF.

V gene TRBV29-1 combines with J gene TRBJ1-2; maybe TRBD1 (5 bases). The length of the CDR3 is 13 residues. V was trimmed by 1 base and J by 6 bases, leaving 12 bases between them. Germline V gene lookup returns CDR1 SQVTM and CDR2 ANQGSEA. The CDR3 is CSVEGWGRNGYTF. The CDR3 nucleotides are TGCAGCGTTGAAGGATGGGGCAGGAATGGCTACACCTTC.

This chain connects TRBV6-5 to TRBJ1-5; D possibly corresponds to TRBD1 (6 bases). Per the germline V gene, CDR1 is MNHEY and CDR2 is SVGAGI. This CDR3 is built from 15 residues. Trimming shortened V by 8 bases and J by 2 bases, and 16 bases separated the two germline ends. The CDR3 is CASGPGESGNQPQHF. The CDR3 DNA is TGTGCCAGCGGACCAGGGGAATCGGGCAATCAGCCCCAGCATTTT.

This chain connects TRBV4-1 to TRBJ1-5, with 9 positions matching TRBD1. Germline CDR1 is MGHRA and CDR2 is YSYEKL. The CDR3 is made up of 17 amino acids. The V and J ends lost 0 bases and 5 bases, in that order; junction bases with no gene match: 8. The CDR3 DNA is TGCGCCAGCAGCCAAGAGATCCGACAGGGGGGGGATCAGCCCCAGCATTTT. Its translation is CASSQEIRQGGDQPQHF.

This rearrangement joins TRBV2 to TRBJ1-2; TRBD1 matches at 7 bases. The CDR3 totals 14 residues. V lost 6 bases, J lost 3 bases, and 7 bases stayed unmatched. CDR1 and CDR2 (germline): SNHLY, FYNNEI. The CDR3 coding sequence is TGTGCCAGCAGGGAACAGGGGAATGACTATGGCTACACCTTC. This translates into CASREQGNDYGYTF.

For the CDR3, the DNA is TGCGCCAGCAGAGGGGGGACTAGCAACGCCGGGGAGCTGTTTTTT. It encodes CASRGGTSNAGELFF. The chain joins TRBV5-1 to TRBJ2-2, with 9 bases aligning to TRBD2. CDR1 and CDR2 (germline): SGHRS, YFSETQ. V dropped 5 bases and J dropped 6; count of bases not matched to a gene: 8. This CDR3 has 15 residues. The whole variable domain, filled in from reference TRBV5-1 and TRBJ2-2, reads KAGVTQTPRYLIKTRGQQVTLSCSPISGHRSVSWYQQTPGQGLQFLFEYFSETQRNKGNFPGRFSGRQFSNSRSEMNVSTLELGDSALYLCASRGGTSNAGELFFGEGSRLTVL.

The V call is TRBV19, the J call TRBJ2-7; 7 bases align to TRBD1. There are 16 residues in the CDR3. Germline CDR1 reads LNHDA; CDR2 reads SQIVND (reference sequence). J was trimmed by 1 base and V by 5 bases; bases with no gene match: 11. CDR3 region: CASSPQQGPVSYEQYF. CDR3 in DNA: TGTGCCAGTAGTCCCCAACAGGGGCCGGTTTCCTACGAGCAGTACTTC.

The chain joins TRBV20-1 to TRBJ2-5; D is unclear. The CDR3 totals 11 residues. V was clipped by 6 bases and J by 5 bases, with 10 bases between them. Germline-derived CDR1 and CDR2 are DFQATT and SNEGSKA (reference sequence). CDR3 nucleotides: TGCAGTGCCTGGCGGCGTGAGACCCAGTACTTC. Translating gives CSAWRRETQYF.